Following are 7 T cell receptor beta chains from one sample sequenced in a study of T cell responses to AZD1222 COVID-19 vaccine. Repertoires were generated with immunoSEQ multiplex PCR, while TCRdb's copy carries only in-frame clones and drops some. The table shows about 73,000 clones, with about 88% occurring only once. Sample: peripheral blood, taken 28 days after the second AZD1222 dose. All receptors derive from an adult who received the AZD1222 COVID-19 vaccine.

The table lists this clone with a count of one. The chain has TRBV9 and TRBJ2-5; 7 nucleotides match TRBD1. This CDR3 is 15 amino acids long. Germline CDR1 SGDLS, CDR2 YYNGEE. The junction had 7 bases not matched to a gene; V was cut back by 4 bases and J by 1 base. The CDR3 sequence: CASSPRTGLQETQYF. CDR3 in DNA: TGTGCCAGCAGCCCACGGACAGGCCTCCAAGAGACCCAGTACTTC.

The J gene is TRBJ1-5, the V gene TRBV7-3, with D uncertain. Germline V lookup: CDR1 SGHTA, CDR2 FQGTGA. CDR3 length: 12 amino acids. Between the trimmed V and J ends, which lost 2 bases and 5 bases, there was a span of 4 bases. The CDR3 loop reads CASSLGHQPQHF. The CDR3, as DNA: TGTGCCAGCAGCTTAGGGCATCAGCCCCAGCATTTT.

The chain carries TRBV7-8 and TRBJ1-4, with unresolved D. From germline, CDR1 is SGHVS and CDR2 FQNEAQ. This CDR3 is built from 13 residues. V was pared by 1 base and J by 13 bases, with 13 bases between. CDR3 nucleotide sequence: TGTGCCAGCAGCTTAGGTCCGGGCTCGGGACTGTTTTTT. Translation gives CASSLGPGSGLFF.

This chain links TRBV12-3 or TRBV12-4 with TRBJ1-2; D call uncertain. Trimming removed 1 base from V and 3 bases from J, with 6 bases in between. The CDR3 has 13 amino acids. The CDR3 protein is CASSLVIDYGYTF. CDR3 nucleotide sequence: TGTGCCAGCAGTTTAGTAATAGACTATGGCTACACCTTC.

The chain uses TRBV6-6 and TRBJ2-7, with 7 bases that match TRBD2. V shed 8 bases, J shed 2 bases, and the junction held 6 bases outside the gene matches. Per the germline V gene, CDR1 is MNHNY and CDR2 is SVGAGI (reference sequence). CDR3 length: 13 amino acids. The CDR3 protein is CASSVGGAYEQYV. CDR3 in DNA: TGTGCCAGCTCCGTGGGGGGGGCCTACGAGCAGTACGTC.

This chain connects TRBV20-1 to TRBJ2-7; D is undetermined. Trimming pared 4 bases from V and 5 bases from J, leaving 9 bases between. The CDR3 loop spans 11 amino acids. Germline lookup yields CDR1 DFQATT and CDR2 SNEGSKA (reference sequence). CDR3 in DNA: TGCAGTGCTAAGAGGCAGAACGAGCAGTACTTC. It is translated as CSAKRQNEQYF.

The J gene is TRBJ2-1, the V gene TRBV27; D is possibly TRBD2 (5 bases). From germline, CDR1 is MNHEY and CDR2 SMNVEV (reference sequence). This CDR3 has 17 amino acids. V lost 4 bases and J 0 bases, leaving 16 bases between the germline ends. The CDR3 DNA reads TGTGCCAGCAGTTCCGTCACTAGGCTAAGCTCCTACAATGAGCAGTTCTTC. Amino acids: CASSSVTRLSSYNEQFF.